The sequence of this T cell receptor beta chain was determined in a study of beta chain features in type 1 diabetes. Study-wide background: Comparable age, gender and cell yields were observed in patients relative to healthy donors.

Whole-study findings and limits: There was a moderate but significant shortening of TCRB CDR3s in all four CD4+ subsets of Type 1 diabetes patients.

Notes on this clone: Its target is not known.

Expressed TCRB transcripts got sequenced, as all isolated RNA was reverse transcribed. Assay used: immunoSEQ multiplex PCR; TCRdb lists only in-frame clones, some missing. The repertoire includes around 150,000 clones, 8% to 9.5% of them detected once, and 0.45% to 0.6% sits in the top ten. This CDR3 is built from 14 residues. CDR1 is LNHDA, CDR2 SQIVND, per germline (reference sequence). The germline V and J ends were trimmed by 5 bases and 4 bases, with 14 bases remaining between them. The specimen sequenced was central memory CD4+ T cells from blood. V gene TRBV19 combines with J gene TRBJ1-2, with D perhaps matching TRBD1 (5 bases). The receptor's source is a woman aged 18-29 years with type 1 diabetes. The CDR3 DNA is TGTGCCAGTAGTCCTCAGACAGCTAGCTATGGCTACACCTTC. This encodes CASSPQTASYGYTF. Variable domain in full (rest from reference TRBV19 and TRBJ1-2): DGGITQSPKYLFRKEGQNVTLSCEQNLNHDAMYWYRQDPGQGLRLIYYSQIVNDFQKGDIAEGYSVSREKKESFPLTVTSAQKNPTAFYLCASSPQTASYGYTFGSGTRLTVV.